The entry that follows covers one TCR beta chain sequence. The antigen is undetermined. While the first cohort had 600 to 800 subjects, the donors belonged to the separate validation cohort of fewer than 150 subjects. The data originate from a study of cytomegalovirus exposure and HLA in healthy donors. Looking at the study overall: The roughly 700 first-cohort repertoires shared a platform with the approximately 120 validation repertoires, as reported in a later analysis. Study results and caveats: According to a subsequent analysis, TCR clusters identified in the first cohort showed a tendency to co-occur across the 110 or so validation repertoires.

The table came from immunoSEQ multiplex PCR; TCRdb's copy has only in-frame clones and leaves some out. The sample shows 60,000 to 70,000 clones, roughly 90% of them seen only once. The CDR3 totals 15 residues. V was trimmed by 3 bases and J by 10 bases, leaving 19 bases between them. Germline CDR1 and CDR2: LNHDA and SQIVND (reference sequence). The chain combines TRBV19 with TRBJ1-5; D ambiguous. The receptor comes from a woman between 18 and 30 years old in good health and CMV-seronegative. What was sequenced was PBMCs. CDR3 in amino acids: CASSMVGRNARPQHF. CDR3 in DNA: TGTGCCAGTAGTATGGTAGGGAGGAACGCTCGACCCCAGCATTTT.